The 19 T cell receptor beta chains in this list originate from one sample, sequenced in a study of response to subunit inactivated influenza vaccine. Via MiXCR, TCRdb re-called the RT-PCR reads, giving one row per CDR3 protein. This table holds about 700,000 distinct CDR3 sequences, approximately 14% found once. The material sequenced was PBMCs from blood, taken 14 to 15 days before vaccination. The source of these receptors is a man aged 50-60 years who received an inactivated influenza vaccine.

This clonotype turned up a few times. The J gene is TRBJ2-1, the V gene TRBV10-1, with a weak D call TRBD1 (6 bases). Trimming took 0 bases from V and 4 from J, leaving 13 bases between them. Germline V gene data show CDR1 as WNHNN and CDR2 as SYGVQD (reference sequence). CDR3 length: 16 residues. CDR3 in DNA: TGCGCCAGCAGTGAGTCGCTGGGCAGGGGATACAATGAGCAGTTCTTC. This gives the protein CASSESLGRGYNEQFF.

This clonotype showed up just a few times. The CDR3 sequence is CAISRGQAKTTDTQYF. The CDR3 region has the DNA TGTGCCATCAGCCGGGGACAGGCGAAGACCACAGATACGCAGTATTTT. The gene calls are TRBV10-3 and TRBJ2-3; TRBD1 matches 8 bases. With V trimmed by 6 bases and J by 2 bases, 10 bases remained unmatched. The CDR3 spans 16 residues. Per germline, CDR1 ENHRY and CDR2 SYGVKD.

This clonotype turned up a few times. V is TRBV3-1 and J is TRBJ2-7; 7 positions match TRBD1. V lost 4 bases, J lost 2 bases, and 5 bases stayed unmatched. The germline V gene has CDR1 LGHDT and CDR2 YNNKEL (reference sequence). The CDR3 is 14 amino acids. CDR3 loop: CASSRTGPPYEQYF. CDR3 DNA: TGTGCCAGCAGCCGGACAGGTCCCCCCTACGAGCAGTACTTC.

This clonotype has ten or more counts. J is TRBJ2-7 and V is TRBV12-3 or TRBV12-4, with unresolved D. Trimming shortened V by 1 base and J by 3 bases, and 4 bases separated the two germline ends. This CDR3 region has 12 residues. CDR3: CASSLGFYEQYF. CDR3 bases: TGTGCCAGCAGTTTAGGATTCTACGAGCAGTACTTC.

This chain links TRBV29-1 with TRBJ2-5, with TRBD2 identical over 8 bases. The germline V gene has CDR1 SQVTM and CDR2 ANQGSEA. This CDR3 spans 12 amino acids. CDR3 protein: CASGREQETQYF. The CDR3, as DNA: TGCGCCAGCGGGAGAGAACAAGAGACCCAGTACTTC.

This clonotype has a handful of counts. The genes are TRBV7-9 and TRBJ2-2, with D tentatively TRBD1 or TRBD2 (5 bases each). V was shortened by 5 bases and J by 6 bases, with 22 bases between the two germline ends. The CDR3 runs to 17 residues. Germline lookup yields CDR1 SEHNR and CDR2 FQNEAQ (reference sequence). CDR3 amino acids: CASSLNEGRDQSGELFF. As DNA, the CDR3 is TGTGCCAGCAGCCTAAACGAGGGGCGAGACCAGTCCGGGGAGCTGTTTTTT.

The rearrangement links TRBV7-2 to TRBJ2-6; tentatively, D is TRBD1 (6 bases). The CDR3 is made up of 17 amino acids. CDR1 and CDR2 (germline): SGHTA, FQGNSA. With 4 bases removed from V and 1 base from J, the gap between germline ends came to 14 bases. As DNA, the CDR3 is TGTGCCAGCAGCTCCTTACAGGGTCCGTCTGGGGCCAACGTCCTGACTTTC. As protein: CASSSLQGPSGANVLTF.

This clonotype was picked up many times. This chain connects TRBV6-1 to TRBJ2-2; D perhaps matches TRBD2 (6 bases). CDR3 length equals 15 residues. Trimming shortened V by 5 bases and J by 1 base, and 11 bases separated the two germline ends. Looked up from germline, CDR1 is MNHNS and CDR2 is SASEGT. CDR3 loop: CASSMWGENTGELFF. CDR3 nucleotides: TGTGCCAGCAGTATGTGGGGGGAGAACACCGGGGAGCTGTTTTTT.

The rearrangement links TRBV7-3 to TRBJ2-2, with TRBD2 identical over 7 bases. The J segment lost 0 bases and the V segment lost 4 bases, leaving 5 bases of the junction unmatched. CDR1 is SGHTA, CDR2 FQGTGA, per germline. The length of the CDR3 is 16 residues. CDR3 DNA sequence: TGTGCCAGCAGCTGGACTAGTTTCCCGAACACCGGGGAGCTGTTTTTT. Its protein is CASSWTSFPNTGELFF.

This clonotype was detected ten times or more. V and J are TRBV24-1 and TRBJ2-3; 15 bases match TRBD2. Germline CDR1 is KGHDR and CDR2 is SFDVKD. V shed 3 bases, J shed 7 bases, and the junction held 7 bases outside the gene matches. This CDR3 region has 17 residues. CDR3 bases: TGTGCCACCAGTGATCCCAGGACTAGCGGGAGGGTGAATACGCAGTATTTT. This sequence encodes CATSDPRTSGRVNTQYF.

The CDR3 region is CASSLWTSGSHEQYF. CDR3 bases: TGTGCCAGCAGTTTATGGACTAGCGGGAGCCACGAGCAGTACTTC. V gene TRBV28 combines with J gene TRBJ2-7; 12 nucleotides agree with TRBD2. The CDR3 extends over 15 amino acids. V was pared by 0 bases and J by 5 bases, with 2 bases of the junction left unmatched. Germline CDR1 and CDR2: MDHEN and SYDVKM.

The chain couples TRBV20-1 to TRBJ1-2; D might be TRBD1 (5 bases). Germline assignment: CDR1 DFQATT and CDR2 SNEGSKA (reference sequence). The CDR3 runs 14 residues. V dropped 3 bases and J dropped 5 bases, with 16 bases sitting between them. For the CDR3, the DNA is TGCAGTGCTAGCCTCAGATCGGAGGGGTATGGCTACACCTTC. Protein sequence: CSASLRSEGYGYTF.

This clonotype was seen more than once but under ten times. The CDR3 DNA is TGTGCCAGCAGGAGACTAGCGGGAGGGTTCGCAGATACGCAGTATTTT. It encodes CASRRLAGGFADTQYF. V is TRBV27 and J is TRBJ2-3; TRBD2 agrees at 14 bases. CDR1 and CDR2 (germline): MNHEY, SMNVEV (reference sequence). V lost 6 bases and J lost 4; bases outside the gene matches: 6. CDR3 size: 16 residues.

The CDR3 loop reads CASSLTMDNEQFF. CDR3 bases: TGTGCCAGCAGCTTAACTATGGACAATGAGCAGTTCTTC. The rearrangement joins TRBV7-3 to TRBJ2-1, with unresolved D. Trimming removed 0 bases at V and 5 bases at J, with 5 bases between. CDR3 length: 13 amino acids. Germline CDR1 reads SGHTA; CDR2 reads FQGTGA.

V is TRBV28 and J is TRBJ2-1; 9 bases align to TRBD2. This CDR3 has 14 residues. Losses at the gene ends were 1 base for V and 12 bases for J; bases not matched to a gene: 7. CDR1 and CDR2 from the germline V gene are MDHEN and SYDVKM. This chain's CDR3 is CASSLSAGGLRQFF. The CDR3 DNA sequence: TGTGCCAGCAGTTTATCGGCGGGGGGGCTCCGGCAGTTCTTC.

This chain joins TRBV3-1 and TRBJ2-7; D tentatively fits TRBD1 or TRBD2 (5 bases each). Germline V gene lookup returns CDR1 LGHDT and CDR2 YNNKEL (reference sequence). CDR3 length: 14 amino acids. V was cut by 6 bases and J by 4 bases, with 16 bases left in between. CDR3 sequence (DNA): TGTGCCAGCAGTGACGGACTTCAGGGATACGAGCAGTACTTC. The encoded protein is CASSDGLQGYEQYF.

CDR3 bases: TGTGCCAGCCATCAACTAGCGGGAGAGAGCTACGAGCAGTACTTC. Residues: CASHQLAGESYEQYF. This rearrangement joins TRBV6-2 or TRBV6-3 to TRBJ2-7, with 11 nucleotides matching TRBD2. Germline CDR1 reads MNHEY; CDR2 reads SVGEGT. The trim removed 8 bases at V and 3 bases at J, leaving 9 bases unmatched. The CDR3 is 15 amino acids.

The V and J genes are TRBV12-3 or TRBV12-4 and TRBJ1-2; the D gene is possibly TRBD1 (5 bases). This CDR3 has 16 residues. The ends were cut back, 1 base at V and 2 bases at J, with 14 bases in the middle. The CDR3 reads CASSLGLSGGNYGYTF. The CDR3 nucleotides are TGTGCCAGCAGTTTAGGGCTCTCGGGGGGAAACTATGGCTACACCTTC.

Comment on this clonotype: An end of the junction differs from the germline gene, which may be a read error. The chain has TRBV10-3 and TRBJ1-1; unclear D gene. This CDR3 spans 15 amino acids. The germline V gene has CDR1 ENHRY and CDR2 SYGVKD. Here the CDR3 reads CAISESMAVNTEAVF. Here the CDR3 DNA reads TGTGCCATCAGTGAGTCTATGGCGGTAAACACTGAAGCTGTCTTT.